The T cell receptor (beta chain) described here comes from a study of blood T cell repertoires in COVID-19. Overall study: The origin of the acute and convalescent COVID-19 samples was the United States, Italy and Spain. The analysed material was cDNA or gDNA that came from T cells, B-cell-depleted T cells, or PBMCs.

In the authors' workflow: Estimates of nucleated cell counts were drawn from the amplification of reference gene primers. TCRdb's table, derived via immunoSEQ multiplex PCR, lists solely in-frame clones and lacks some. The V and J calls and clone size were taken over from that table, and D and trimming were inferred from the DNA. The sample includes 300,000 to 400,000 clones, more than 70% of them seen just once. The sample taken for sequencing was peripheral blood. The origin of this receptor is a woman between 50 and 59 years old who had recovered from COVID-19.

As DNA, the CDR3 is TGTGCCAGCAGCCCGGACAGCGTTCAGTACTTC. It encodes CASSPDSVQYF. This chain connects TRBV3-1 (or the pseudogene TRBV3-2) to TRBJ2-4; D might be TRBD1 (6 bases). Germline CDR1 is LGHDT and CDR2 is YNNKEL (reference sequence). CDR3 length: 11 residues. With 4 bases removed from V and 11 bases from J, the gap between germline ends came to 9 bases.